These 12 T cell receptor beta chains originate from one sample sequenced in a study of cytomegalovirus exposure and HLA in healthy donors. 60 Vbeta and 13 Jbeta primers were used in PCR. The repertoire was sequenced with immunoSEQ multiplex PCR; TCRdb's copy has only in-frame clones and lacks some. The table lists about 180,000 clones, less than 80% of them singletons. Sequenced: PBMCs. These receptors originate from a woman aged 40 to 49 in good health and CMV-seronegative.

CDR3 coding DNA: TGTGCCAGTAGTACCTCGACCCCGGGGTGGGTTGAAAAACTGTTTTTT. Protein: CASSTSTPGWVEKLFF. This chain links TRBV19 with TRBJ1-4; no reliable D call. CDR3 length: 16 amino acids. Germline V gives CDR1 LNHDA, CDR2 SQIVND (reference sequence). The V and J ends lost 4 bases and 7 bases respectively, with 19 bases between them.

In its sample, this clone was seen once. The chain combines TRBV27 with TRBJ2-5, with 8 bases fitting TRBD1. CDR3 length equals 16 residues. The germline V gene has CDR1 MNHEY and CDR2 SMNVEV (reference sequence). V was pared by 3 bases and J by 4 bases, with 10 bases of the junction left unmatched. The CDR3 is CASSLIQGASLETQYF. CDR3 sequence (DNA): TGTGCCAGCAGTTTGATTCAGGGGGCTTCTCTAGAGACCCAGTACTTC.

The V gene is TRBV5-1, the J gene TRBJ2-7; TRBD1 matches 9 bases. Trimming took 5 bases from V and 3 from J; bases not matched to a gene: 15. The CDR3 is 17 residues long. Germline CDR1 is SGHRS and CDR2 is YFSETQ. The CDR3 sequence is CASRPNGTGFPNYEQYF. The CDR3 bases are TGCGCCAGCAGACCCAACGGGACAGGGTTTCCTAACTACGAGCAGTACTTC.

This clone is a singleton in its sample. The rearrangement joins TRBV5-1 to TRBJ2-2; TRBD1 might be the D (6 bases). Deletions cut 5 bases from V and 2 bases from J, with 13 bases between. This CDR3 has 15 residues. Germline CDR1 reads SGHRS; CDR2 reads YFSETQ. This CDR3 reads CASSSRGGNTGELFF. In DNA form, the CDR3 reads TGCGCCAGCAGTTCCAGAGGGGGAAACACCGGGGAGCTGTTTTTT.

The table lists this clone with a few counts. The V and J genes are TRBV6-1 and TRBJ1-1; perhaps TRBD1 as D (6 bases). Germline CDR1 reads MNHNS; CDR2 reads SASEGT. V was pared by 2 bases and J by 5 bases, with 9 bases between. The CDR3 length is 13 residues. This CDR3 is CASSEMRGTEAFF. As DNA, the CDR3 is TGTGCCAGCAGTGAAATGAGGGGGACTGAAGCTTTCTTT.

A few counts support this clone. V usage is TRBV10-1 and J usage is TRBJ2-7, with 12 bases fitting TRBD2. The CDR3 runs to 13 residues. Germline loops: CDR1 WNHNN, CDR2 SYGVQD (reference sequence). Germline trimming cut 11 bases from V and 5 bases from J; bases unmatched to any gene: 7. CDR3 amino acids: CAGWTSGMDEQYF. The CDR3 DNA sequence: TGCGCCGGATGGACTAGCGGGATGGACGAGCAGTACTTC.

In nucleotides, the CDR3 is TGTGCCAGCACCCACGGGGCAGGGGGGTACTATGGCTACACCTTC. This encodes CASTHGAGGYYGYTF. This chain uses TRBV28 with TRBJ1-2; 7 bases fit TRBD1. Germline V lookup: CDR1 MDHEN, CDR2 SYDVKM. The CDR3 spans 15 residues. V shed 7 bases, J shed 3 bases, and the junction held 11 bases outside the gene matches.

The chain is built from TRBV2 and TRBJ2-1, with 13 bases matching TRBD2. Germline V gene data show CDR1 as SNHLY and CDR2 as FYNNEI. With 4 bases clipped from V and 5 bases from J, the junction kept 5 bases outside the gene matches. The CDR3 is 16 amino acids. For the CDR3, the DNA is TGTGCCAGCAGTGGGTGGACTAGCGGGAGCGACAATGAGCAGTTCTTC. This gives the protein CASSGWTSGSDNEQFF.

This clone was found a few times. As DNA, the CDR3 is TGTGCCAGCAGAATTACGGGACTAGCGCGCAATGAGCAGTTCTTC. Translated, it gives CASRITGLARNEQFF. V and J are TRBV27 and TRBJ2-1; 10 bases are shared with TRBD2. V was pared by 6 bases and J by 6 bases, with 8 bases of the junction left unmatched. The germline V gene has CDR1 MNHEY and CDR2 SMNVEV (reference sequence). The CDR3 covers 15 residues.

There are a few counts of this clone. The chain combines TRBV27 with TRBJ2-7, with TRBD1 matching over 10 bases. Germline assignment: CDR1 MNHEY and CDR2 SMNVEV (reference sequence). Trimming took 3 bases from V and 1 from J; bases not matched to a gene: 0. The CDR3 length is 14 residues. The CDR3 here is CASSLGQGSYEQYF. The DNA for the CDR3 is TGTGCCAGCAGTTTGGGACAGGGGTCCTACGAGCAGTACTTC.

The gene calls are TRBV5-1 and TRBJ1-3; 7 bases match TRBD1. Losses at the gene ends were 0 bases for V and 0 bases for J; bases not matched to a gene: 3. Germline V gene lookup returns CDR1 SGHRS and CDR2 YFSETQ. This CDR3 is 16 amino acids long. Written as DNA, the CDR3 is TGCGCCAGCAGCTTGGTAGGGGGCGACTCTGGAAACACCATATATTTT. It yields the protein CASSLVGGDSGNTIYF.

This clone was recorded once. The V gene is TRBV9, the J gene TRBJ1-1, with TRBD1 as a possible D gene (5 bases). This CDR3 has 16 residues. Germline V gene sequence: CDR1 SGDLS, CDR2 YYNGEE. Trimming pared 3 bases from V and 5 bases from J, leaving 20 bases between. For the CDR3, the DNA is TGTGCCAGCAGCGCCGACCTACGGGGGGTAGGAACTGAAGCTTTCTTT. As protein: CASSADLRGVGTEAFF.